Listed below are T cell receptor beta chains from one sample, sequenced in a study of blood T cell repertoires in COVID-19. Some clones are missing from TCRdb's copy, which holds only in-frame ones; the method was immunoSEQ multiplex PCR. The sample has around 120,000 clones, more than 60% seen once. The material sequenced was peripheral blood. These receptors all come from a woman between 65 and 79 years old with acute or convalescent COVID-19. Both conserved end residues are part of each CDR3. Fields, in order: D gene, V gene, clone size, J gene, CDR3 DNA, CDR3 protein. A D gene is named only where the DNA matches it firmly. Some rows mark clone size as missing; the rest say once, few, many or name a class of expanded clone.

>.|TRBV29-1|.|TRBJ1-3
TGCAGCGTTCAGGCCTCTGGAAACACCATATATTTT
CSVQASGNTIYF
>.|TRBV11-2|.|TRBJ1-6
TGTGCCAGCAGCTTAGATTCCCGCCCGGCGGAGTCACCCCTCCACTTT
CASSLDSRPAESPLHF
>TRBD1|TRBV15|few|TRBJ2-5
TGTGCCACCAGCAGAGGGGCCGCGTCAGGGGGCGCCGGGGAGACCCAGTACTTC
CATSRGAASGGAGETQYF
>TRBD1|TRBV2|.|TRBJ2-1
TGTGCCAGCAGTGCTAGGCAGGGGGCCCTATACAATGAGCAGTTCTTC
CASSARQGALYNEQFF
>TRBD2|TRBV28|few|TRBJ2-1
TGTGCCAGCAGTTTATCGGCTAGCGGGAGAAATGAGCAGTTCTTC
CASSLSASGRNEQFF
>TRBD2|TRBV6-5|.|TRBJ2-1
TGTGCCTGCCGGGGGAGGGACTATGAGCAGTTCTTC
CACRGRDYEQFF
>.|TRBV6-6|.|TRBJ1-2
TGTGCCAGCAGTCGAAGACGGACAGCTTTCAACTATGGCTACACCTTC
CASSRRRTAFNYGYTF
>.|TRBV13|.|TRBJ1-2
TGTGCCAGCAGCTTCCAACAGGGCCCCTATGGCTACACCTTC
CASSFQQGPYGYTF
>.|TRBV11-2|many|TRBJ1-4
TGTGCCAGCAGCTTAACAGCCGGGGAGGCACCTAATGAAAAACTGTTTTTT
CASSLTAGEAPNEKLFF
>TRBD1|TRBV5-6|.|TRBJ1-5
TGTGCCAGCTCCTTCGCAGGGGGTAGTATTAGGAATCAGCCCCAGCATTTT
CASSFAGGSIRNQPQHF
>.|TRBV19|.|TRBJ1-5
TGTGCCAGTAGTATTAGTGGACAAGTGCAGCCCCAGCATTTT
CASSISGQVQPQHF
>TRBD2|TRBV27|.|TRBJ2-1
TGTGCCAGCAGGACTAGCGGGAGAGGTGAGCAGTTCTTC
CASRTSGRGEQFF
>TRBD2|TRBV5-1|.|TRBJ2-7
TGCGCCAGCAGCTTGGCGGTGGGAGGGTCCTACGAGCAGTACTTC
CASSLAVGGSYEQYF
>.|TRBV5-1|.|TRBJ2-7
TGCGCCAGCAGCTTGGTAATAGGGGCCTACGAGCAGTACTTC
CASSLVIGAYEQYF
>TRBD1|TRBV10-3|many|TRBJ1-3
TGTGCCATCAGTTATGGACAGGCCCGAAACACCATATATTTT
CAISYGQARNTIYF